A selection of T cell receptor beta chains follows, all from one sample in a study of post-analysis software for immune sequencing data. TCRdb analysed the PCR reads with MiXCR anew, one entry per CDR3 protein. The sample has hundreds of thousands of distinct CDR3 sequences; approximately 57% are singletons. Sequenced sample: blood. Every receptor here comes from a girl aged 5 to 17 with multiple sclerosis. Both conserved end residues are part of each CDR3. The D gene is left open where the match is weak. Only some rows state a clone size, as once, few, many or a class for expanded clones.

D gene	clone size	V gene	J gene	CDR3 protein
TRBD2	.	TRBV6-4	TRBJ2-2	CASSSAGGGTGELFF
TRBD2	.	TRBV7-3	TRBJ2-1	CASSLGSGGASDNEQFF
.	.	TRBV6-5	TRBJ1-6	CASSYWGSSYNSPLHF
.	.	TRBV24-1	.	CATSDGGNDEQYF
TRBD2	.	TRBV20-1	TRBJ2-7	CSARDRTSGIFIHEQYF
TRBD1	.	TRBV7-9	TRBJ1-2	CASSRTGFDGYTF
.	.	TRBV20-1	TRBJ1-2	CSARDIRRNRESGYTF
TRBD2	.	TRBV7-8	.	CASSASSGRPAEQYF
.	.	TRBV9	TRBJ2-3	CASSVAGITDTQYF
.	.	TRBV20-1	TRBJ2-5	CSAIVDWGQETQYF
.	.	TRBV18	TRBJ2-5	CASSEDSGQETQYF
.	.	TRBV4-2	TRBJ1-1	CASSLFQGMNTEAFF
TRBD1	.	TRBV11-2	TRBJ1-5	CASSLGPGQGDQPQHF
.	.	TRBV7-6	TRBJ1-1	CASSPGVFRGRRTEAFF
.	once	TRBV9	TRBJ2-5	CATEYPLGQYF
.	.	TRBV20-1	TRBJ2-5	CSARSPGGQTQETQYF
.	.	TRBV9	TRBJ2-1	CASSVGGFGVNNEQFF
TRBD1	.	TRBV7-3	TRBJ2-1	CASSELTGDTPYNEQFF
.	.	TRBV28	TRBJ2-4	CASSFGTQLAKNIQYF
.	few	TRBV5-1	TRBJ2-5	CASSLADYQETQYF
TRBD1	.	TRBV20-1	TRBJ2-3	CSASPGQVTDTQYF
.	few	TRBV12-3/TRBV12-4	TRBJ2-5	CASSTGRGNQETQYF
TRBD2	.	TRBV7-3	TRBJ2-1	CASSPSLAGVNEQFF
.	.	TRBV12-5	TRBJ1-1	CASGPPSIMNTEAFF
.	.	TRBV27	TRBJ1-2	CASSGMGGWYGYTF
.	.	TRBV7-3	TRBJ2-3	CASSLLGRPTDTQYF
TRBD1	.	TRBV20-1	TRBJ1-5	CSAPGQFGINQPQHF
.	few	TRBV29-1	TRBJ2-5	CSVDIPGKETQYF
.	.	TRBV7-9	.	CASSFAQGYEQFF
.	.	TRBV20-1	TRBJ1-3	CSASAGRGGNTIYF
.	few	TRBV12-3/TRBV12-4	TRBJ1-5	CASTLMDQPQHF
TRBD1	.	TRBV7-3	TRBJ2-7	CASSFGQGAGYEQYF
.	.	TRBV12-3/TRBV12-4	TRBJ1-4	CASSLFGGLGEKLFF
TRBD2	.	TRBV7-8	TRBJ2-1	CASSARLAGGRYNEQFF
.	.	TRBV4-1	TRBJ1-1	CASSHGQTNTEAFF
.	.	TRBV7-3	TRBJ2-1	CASSQSGNNNEQFF
.	.	TRBV5-1	TRBJ1-1	CASSRRGGEAFF
.	.	TRBV5-1	TRBJ2-7	CASSMDGYEQYF
.	.	TRBV5-1	TRBJ2-6	CASSLQVGTLQLAGANVLTF
.	.	TRBV7-9	TRBJ2-7	CASSSRLEEQYF
TRBD1	.	TRBV3-1	TRBJ2-1	CASSLNPDRGNEQFF
.	.	TRBV5-1	TRBJ2-2	CASGPGERPGELFF
.	.	TRBV7-9	TRBJ2-7	CASSPIRQDEQYF
TRBD1	few	TRBV5-1	TRBJ2-5	CASSKPTGGPQETQYF
.	many	TRBV27	TRBJ2-1	CASSLRQVSGFDEQFF
.	.	TRBV7-8	TRBJ2-1	CASSLAGGQYNEQFF
.	.	TRBV4-2	TRBJ2-7	CASSQGQKDEQYF
TRBD2	.	TRBV27	TRBJ2-2	CASRRMRGTNTGELFF
.	.	TRBV12-3/TRBV12-4	TRBJ1-3	CANSLRVGTIYF
.	.	TRBV27	TRBJ2-1	CASRATTRRNEQFF
.	.	TRBV5-1	TRBJ2-5	CASSLGTGNMETQYF
TRBD2	.	TRBV7-8	.	CASSSGTSGTGEQYF
TRBD2	few	TRBV10-3	TRBJ2-1	CAISASGRANEQFF
TRBD2	.	TRBV12-3/TRBV12-4	TRBJ2-7	CASSPPSGSPTYEQYF